These 13 T cell receptor beta chains were sequenced from one sample in a study of blood T cell repertoires in COVID-19. The data were produced by immunoSEQ multiplex PCR, yet TCRdb's version contains in-frame clones alone and is incomplete. The sample has 100,000 to 150,000 clones; 81% are singletons. Sequenced sample: peripheral blood. The receptors originated from a woman aged 45-59 years with acute or convalescent COVID-19.

The chain links TRBV6-5 to TRBJ2-7; 10 bases are shared with TRBD2. Germline V gene data show CDR1 as MNHEY and CDR2 as SVGAGI. J gave up 4 bases and V 4 bases, and 4 bases lay outside the gene matches. The CDR3 consists of 14 residues. The CDR3 reads CASSLHSGRYEQYF. Here the CDR3 DNA reads TGTGCCAGCAGTTTGCATAGCGGGAGGTACGAGCAGTACTTC.

The chain combines TRBV28 with TRBJ1-6; TRBD1 matches at 10 bases. CDR3 length equals 14 residues. V lost 7 bases, J lost 8 bases, and 5 bases stayed unmatched. The germline V gene encodes CDR1 MDHEN and CDR2 SYDVKM. CDR3 in DNA: TGTGCCAGCACCCGGGACAGGGGCTATTCACCCCTCCACTTT. Amino acid sequence: CASTRDRGYSPLHF.

This clone has just one count. The V and J genes are TRBV7-9 and TRBJ1-4; D possibly corresponds to TRBD1 (5 bases). The CDR3 has 16 residues. Germline-derived CDR1 and CDR2 are SEHNR and FQNEAQ (reference sequence). The V gene lost 5 bases and the J gene lost 0 bases, with 13 bases spanning the gap. For the CDR3, the DNA is TGTGCCAGCAGCGAAGGGACTTCTGCAACTAATGAAAAACTGTTTTTT. This codes for CASSEGTSATNEKLFF. The full variable domain, in which reference TRBV7-9 and TRBJ1-4 provide the parts outside the CDR3, is DTGVSQNPRHKITKRGQNVTFRCDPISEHNRLYWYRQTLGQGPEFLTYFQNEAQLEKSRLLSDRFSAERPKGSFSTLEIQRTEQGDSAMYLCASSEGTSATNEKLFFGSGTQLSVL.

This chain links TRBV5-1 with TRBJ2-1, with TRBD2 matching over 9 bases. From germline, CDR1 is SGHRS and CDR2 YFSETQ. The CDR3 has 14 amino acids. With V trimmed by 4 bases and J by 4 bases, 3 bases remained unmatched. CDR3 in DNA: TGCGCCAGCAGCCCGACTAGCGGATACAATGAGCAGTTCTTC. Translating gives CASSPTSGYNEQFF.

V and J are TRBV9 and TRBJ1-5; 8 bases are shared with TRBD1. Germline CDR1 reads SGDLS; CDR2 reads YYNGEE. The CDR3 is 21 amino acids. V lost 0 bases and J lost 1; bases outside the gene matches: 18. CDR3 in DNA: TGTGCCAGCAGCGTAGAGCGCAGGGGCAGGGGGCATAGCATAAGCAATCAGCCCCAGCATTTT. This encodes CASSVERRGRGHSISNQPQHF.

This chain uses TRBV6-5 with TRBJ2-2, with D possibly TRBD1 on 6 matching bases. Trimming took off 7 bases at V and 0 bases at J, with 12 bases between the two ends. Germline loops: CDR1 MNHEY, CDR2 SVGAGI. This CDR3 is 15 amino acids long. The DNA for the CDR3 is TGTGCCAGCAAGACCGGGACATCGAACACCGGGGAGCTGTTTTTT. It is translated as CASKTGTSNTGELFF.

The chain uses TRBV27 and TRBJ1-4; weak D call: TRBD1 (6 bases). CDR3 size: 14 residues. The germline V and J ends were trimmed by 4 bases and 7 bases, with 13 bases remaining between them. CDR1 and CDR2 (germline): MNHEY, SMNVEV (reference sequence). The CDR3 coding sequence is TGTGCCAGCAGTTACAAGGGGGTCTTTGAAAAACTGTTTTTT. Protein: CASSYKGVFEKLFF.

This clone was found a few times. This sequence joins TRBV10-1 and TRBJ1-1, with a weak D call TRBD1 (5 bases). Trimming pared 4 bases from V and 5 bases from J, leaving 11 bases between. Germline V gene lookup returns CDR1 WNHNN and CDR2 SYGVQD (reference sequence). This CDR3 spans 13 amino acids. This CDR3 is CASSVGGGTEAFF. For the CDR3, the DNA is TGCGCCAGCAGTGTTGGCGGGGGGACTGAAGCTTTCTTT.

CDR3 residues: CASSQDRWNTEAFF. In DNA, the CDR3 is TGTGCCAGCAGCCAAGACAGATGGAACACTGAAGCTTTCTTT. The chain has TRBV5-4 and TRBJ1-1; perhaps TRBD1 as D (5 bases). The germline gives CDR1 SGHNT, CDR2 YYREEE (reference sequence). The CDR3 is 14 residues long. Trimming removed 4 bases at V and 1 base at J, with 11 bases between.

The chain uses TRBV28 and TRBJ2-5; 7 nucleotides line up with TRBD1. The CDR3 covers 16 residues. J lost 4 bases, V lost 2 bases, and 10 bases had no gene match. Germline V gives CDR1 MDHEN, CDR2 SYDVKM. This chain's CDR3 is CASSLTLRTGSETQYF. For the CDR3, the DNA is TGTGCCAGCAGTTTAACCCTCAGGACAGGTTCAGAGACCCAGTACTTC.

The chain carries TRBV29-1 and TRBJ1-2, with 10 bases identical to TRBD1. Germline CDR1 reads SQVTM; CDR2 reads ANQGSEA. The CDR3 contains 12 residues. Unmatched junction bases numbered 8, after V lost 7 bases and J lost 9 bases. CDR3 sequence: CSAQEGQGSYTF. CDR3 coding DNA: TGCAGCGCCCAGGAGGGACAGGGGAGCTACACCTTC. The variable domain in full, with the rest retrieved from reference TRBV29-1 and TRBJ1-2, is SAVISQKPSRDICQRGTSLTIQCQVDSQVTMMFWYRQQPGQSLTLIATANQGSEATYESGFVIDKFPISRPNLTFSTLTVSNMSPEDSSIYLCSAQEGQGSYTFGSGTRLTVV.

Only a few counts were recorded for this clone. This chain connects TRBV27 to TRBJ2-1, with D uncertain. Germline-derived CDR1 and CDR2 are MNHEY and SMNVEV (reference sequence). The CDR3 is 13 residues long. The V end was cut by 2 bases, the J end by 6 bases, with 8 bases between. The CDR3 sequence: CASSLRSGNEQFF. DNA of the CDR3: TGTGCCAGCAGTTTACGCAGTGGCAATGAGCAGTTCTTC.

This chain connects TRBV18 to TRBJ2-7; maybe TRBD2 (6 bases). In germline, CDR1 is KGHSH, CDR2 LQKENI. The V end lost 4 bases, the J end lost 7 bases, and 20 bases lay between the germline ends. This CDR3 has 15 amino acids. CDR3 coding DNA: TGTGCCAGCTCACGCAACAAAGGGACTTTGGGAGAGCAGTACTTC. Translation gives CASSRNKGTLGEQYF.